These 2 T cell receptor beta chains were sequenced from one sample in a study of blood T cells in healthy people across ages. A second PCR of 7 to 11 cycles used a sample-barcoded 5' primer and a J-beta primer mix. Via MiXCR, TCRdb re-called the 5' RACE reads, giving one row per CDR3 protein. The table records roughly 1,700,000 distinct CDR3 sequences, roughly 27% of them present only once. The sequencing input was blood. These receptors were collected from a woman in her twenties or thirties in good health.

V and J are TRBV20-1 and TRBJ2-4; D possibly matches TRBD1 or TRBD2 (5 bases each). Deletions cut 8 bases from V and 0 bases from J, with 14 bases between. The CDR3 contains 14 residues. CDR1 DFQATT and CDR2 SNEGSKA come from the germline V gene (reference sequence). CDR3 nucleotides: TGCAGTTCCCGGGGCAGTCTAGCCAAAAACATTCAGTACTTC. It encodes CSSRGSLAKNIQYF.

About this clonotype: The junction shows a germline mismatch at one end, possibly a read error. As DNA, the CDR3 is TGTACCAGCAGCCCAGGAGGTCGCGAGACTCAGTACTTC. Protein product: CTSSPGGRETQYF. V usage is TRBV9 and J usage is TRBJ2-7; D perhaps matches TRBD2 (5 bases). The CDR3 has 13 amino acids. Germline V lookup: CDR1 SGDLS, CDR2 YYNGEE.